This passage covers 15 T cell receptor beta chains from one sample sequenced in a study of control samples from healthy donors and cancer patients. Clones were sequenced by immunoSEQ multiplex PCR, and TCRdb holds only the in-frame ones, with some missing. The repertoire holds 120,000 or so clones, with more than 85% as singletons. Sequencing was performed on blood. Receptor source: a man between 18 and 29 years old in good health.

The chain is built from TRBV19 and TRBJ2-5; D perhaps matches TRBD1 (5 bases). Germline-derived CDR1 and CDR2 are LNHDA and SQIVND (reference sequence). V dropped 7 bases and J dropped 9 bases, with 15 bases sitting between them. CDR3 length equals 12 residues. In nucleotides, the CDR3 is TGTGCCAGTAAGGGGCGATTTGTGGCCCAGTACTTC. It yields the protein CASKGRFVAQYF.

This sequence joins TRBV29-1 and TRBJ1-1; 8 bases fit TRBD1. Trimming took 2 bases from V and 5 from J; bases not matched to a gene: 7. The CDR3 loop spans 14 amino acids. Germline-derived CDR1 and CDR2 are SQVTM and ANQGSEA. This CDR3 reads CSVERAGGSTEAFF. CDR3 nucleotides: TGCAGCGTTGAAAGGGCAGGGGGCAGTACTGAAGCTTTCTTT.

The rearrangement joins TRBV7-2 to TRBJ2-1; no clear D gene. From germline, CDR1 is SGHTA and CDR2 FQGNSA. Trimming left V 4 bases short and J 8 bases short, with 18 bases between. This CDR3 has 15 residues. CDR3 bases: TGTGCCAGCAGCTATAGTCCCCCGCGGAGCGATGAGCAGTTCTTC. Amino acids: CASSYSPPRSDEQFF.

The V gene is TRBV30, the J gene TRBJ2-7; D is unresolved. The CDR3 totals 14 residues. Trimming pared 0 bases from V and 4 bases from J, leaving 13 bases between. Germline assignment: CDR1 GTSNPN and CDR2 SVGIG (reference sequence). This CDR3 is CAWSVPSPRYEQYF. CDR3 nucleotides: TGTGCCTGGAGTGTACCATCCCCTCGGTACGAGCAGTACTTC.

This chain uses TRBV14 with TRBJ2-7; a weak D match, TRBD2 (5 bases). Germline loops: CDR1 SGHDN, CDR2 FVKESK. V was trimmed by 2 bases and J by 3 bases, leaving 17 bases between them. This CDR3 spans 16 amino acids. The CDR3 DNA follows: TGTGCCAGCAGCCAAAGCGGCATCAGGAGCTTCTACGAGCAGTACTTC. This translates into CASSQSGIRSFYEQYF.

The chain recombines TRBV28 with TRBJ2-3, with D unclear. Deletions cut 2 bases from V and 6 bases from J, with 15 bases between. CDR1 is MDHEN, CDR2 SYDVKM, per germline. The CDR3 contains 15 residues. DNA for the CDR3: TGTGCCAGCAGTTTAGCAGGAGCCCGGTGGGATACGCAGTATTTT. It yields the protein CASSLAGARWDTQYF. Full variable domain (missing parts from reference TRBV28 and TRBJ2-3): DVKVTQSSRYLVKRTGEKVFLECVQDMDHENMFWYRQDPGLGLRLIYFSYDVKMKEKGDIPEGYSVSREKKERFSLILESASTNQTSMYLCASSLAGARWDTQYFGPGTRLTVL.

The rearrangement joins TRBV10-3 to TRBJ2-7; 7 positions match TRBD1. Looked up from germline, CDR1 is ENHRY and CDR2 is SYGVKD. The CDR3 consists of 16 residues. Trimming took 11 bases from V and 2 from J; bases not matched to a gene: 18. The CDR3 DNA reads TGTGCCGCAGGAGAGACAGGGACCTTGGGGGCCTACGAGCAGTACTTC. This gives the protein CAAGETGTLGAYEQYF.

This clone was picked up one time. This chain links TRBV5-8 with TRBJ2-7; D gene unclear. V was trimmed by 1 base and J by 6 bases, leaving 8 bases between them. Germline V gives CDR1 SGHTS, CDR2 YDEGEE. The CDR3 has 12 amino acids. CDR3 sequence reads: CASSLLTGEQYF. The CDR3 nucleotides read TGTGCCAGCAGCTTGCTAACGGGCGAGCAGTACTTC.

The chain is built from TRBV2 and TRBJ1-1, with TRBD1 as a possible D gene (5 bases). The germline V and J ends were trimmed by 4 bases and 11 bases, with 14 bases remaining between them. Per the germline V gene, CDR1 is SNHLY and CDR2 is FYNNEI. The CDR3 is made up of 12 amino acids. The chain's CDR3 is CASSGASGDAFF. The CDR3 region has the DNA TGTGCCAGCAGTGGGGCGTCGGGGGATGCTTTCTTT. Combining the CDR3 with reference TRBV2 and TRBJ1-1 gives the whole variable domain EPEVTQTPSHQVTQMGQEVILRCVPISNHLYFYWYRQILGQKVEFLVSFYNNEISEKSEIFDDQFSVERPDGSNFTLKIRSTKLEDSAMYFCASSGASGDAFFGQGTRLTVV.

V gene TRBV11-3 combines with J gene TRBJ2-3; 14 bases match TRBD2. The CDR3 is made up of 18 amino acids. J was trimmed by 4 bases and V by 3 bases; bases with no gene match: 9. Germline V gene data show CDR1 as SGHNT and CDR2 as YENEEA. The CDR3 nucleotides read TGTGCCAGCAGCTTCCTGGACCGACTAGCGGGAGGGCCAGATACGCAGTATTTT. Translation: CASSFLDRLAGGPDTQYF.

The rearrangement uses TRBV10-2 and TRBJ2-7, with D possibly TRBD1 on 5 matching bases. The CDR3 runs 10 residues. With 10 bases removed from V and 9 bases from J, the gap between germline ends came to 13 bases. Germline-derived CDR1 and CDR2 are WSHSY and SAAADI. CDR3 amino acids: CATSDNRQYF. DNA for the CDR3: TGCGCCACTTCGGACAATCGGCAGTACTTC.

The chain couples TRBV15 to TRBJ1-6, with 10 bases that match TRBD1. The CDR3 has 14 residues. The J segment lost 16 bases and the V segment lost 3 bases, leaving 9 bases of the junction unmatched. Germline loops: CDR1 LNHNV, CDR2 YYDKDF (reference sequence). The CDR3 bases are TGTGCCACCAGCAGCGGGACAGGGGCTTTCGGGCTCCACTTT. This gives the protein CATSSGTGAFGLHF.

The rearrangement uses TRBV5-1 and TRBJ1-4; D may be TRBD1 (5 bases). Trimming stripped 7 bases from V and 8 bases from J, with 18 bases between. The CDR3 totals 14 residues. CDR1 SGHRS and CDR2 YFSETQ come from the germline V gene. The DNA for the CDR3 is TGCGCCAGCTCTTCGGGACCGGGAAACGAAAAACTGTTTTTT. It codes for CASSSGPGNEKLFF. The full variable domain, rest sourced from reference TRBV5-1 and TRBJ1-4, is KAGVTQTPRYLIKTRGQQVTLSCSPISGHRSVSWYQQTPGQGLQFLFEYFSETQRNKGNFPGRFSGRQFSNSRSEMNVSTLELGDSALYLCASSSGPGNEKLFFGSGTQLSVL.

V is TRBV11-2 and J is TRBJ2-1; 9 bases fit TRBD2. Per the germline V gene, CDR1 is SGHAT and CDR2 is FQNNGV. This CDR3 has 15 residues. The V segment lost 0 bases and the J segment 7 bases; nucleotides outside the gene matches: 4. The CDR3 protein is CASSLERLAGNEQFF. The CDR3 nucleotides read TGTGCCAGCAGCTTAGAGCGCCTAGCGGGAAATGAGCAGTTCTTC.

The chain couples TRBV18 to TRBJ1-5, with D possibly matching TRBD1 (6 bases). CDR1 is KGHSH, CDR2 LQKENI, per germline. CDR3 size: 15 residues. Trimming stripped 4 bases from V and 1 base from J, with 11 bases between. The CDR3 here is CASSRTELSNQPQHF. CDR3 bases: TGTGCCAGCTCACGGACAGAATTAAGCAATCAGCCCCAGCATTTT.